This TCR beta chain comes out of a study of T-cell reconstitution after alpha-beta-depleted transplantation in children. During its preparation, the TCRbeta library received unique molecular identifiers. TCRdb re-derived calls from the PCR reads in MiXCR, one entry per CDR3 protein. The sample holds about 640,000 distinct CDR3 sequences, roughly 17% seen once. This clonotype was detected a few times. Sequences were derived from PBMCs from the stem cell graft donor, sampled from the stem cell graft. This TCR was recovered from a human donor who donated a stem cell graft to a child with acute myeloid leukemia.

This chain's CDR3 is CASSSRGGEYNEQFF. The DNA of the CDR3 is TGTGCCAGCAGCTCCCGGGGGGGCGAGTACAATGAGCAGTTCTTC. V gene TRBV7-9 combines with J gene TRBJ2-1, with 8 bases matching TRBD2. The V segment lost 4 bases and the J segment 4 bases; nucleotides outside the gene matches: 6. Germline V lookup: CDR1 SEHNR, CDR2 FQNEAQ (reference sequence). This CDR3 region has 15 residues.